This passage covers 23 T cell receptor beta chains from one sample sequenced in a study of shared clonotypes between healthy human individuals. Method: immunoSEQ multiplex PCR; TCRdb's copy keeps in-frame clones and lacks some. The sample records some 2,100,000 clones, roughly 95% being singletons. The source material was naive CD4+ T cells sorted from blood. The subset denotes: CD45RA+ positively selected. All receptors derive from a man aged 18 to 35 in good health.

For the CDR3, the DNA is TGTGCCAGCTCTACCTCGCCTAGCGGGAGTAGGGAAGATACGCAGTATTTT. Amino acids: CASSTSPSGSREDTQYF. The chain uses TRBV18 and TRBJ2-3, with 10 bases fitting TRBD2. Losses at the gene ends were 6 bases for V and 5 bases for J; bases not matched to a gene: 14. This CDR3 has 17 amino acids. Germline CDR1 is KGHSH and CDR2 is LQKENI.

This chain joins TRBV6-5 and TRBJ1-2; the D gene is possibly TRBD1 (5 bases). Germline V gene lookup returns CDR1 MNHEY and CDR2 SVGAGI. CDR3 size: 13 residues. The germline V and J ends were trimmed by 4 bases and 8 bases, with 14 bases remaining between them. The CDR3 reads CASSSPGRRGYTF. The CDR3 DNA is TGTGCCAGCAGTTCCCCGGGACGGAGGGGCTACACCTTC.

The gene calls are TRBV11-2 and TRBJ2-3, with no clear D. The CDR3 contains 12 residues. The V and J ends lost 7 bases and 6 bases respectively, with 11 bases between them. The germline V gene encodes CDR1 SGHAT and CDR2 FQNNGV. CDR3 sequence (DNA): TGTGCCAGCATTGCTGCCGGGGATACGCAGTATTTT. It is translated as CASIAAGDTQYF. The full variable domain, completed using reference TRBV11-2 and TRBJ2-3, is EAGVAQSPRYKIIEKRQSVAFWCNPISGHATLYWYQQILGQGPKLLIQFQNNGVVDDSQLPKDRFSAERLKGVDSTLKIQPAKLEDSAVYLCASIAAGDTQYFGPGTRLTVL.

The V gene is TRBV6-5, the J gene TRBJ2-2; 10 bases align to TRBD1. V was clipped by 6 bases and J by 4 bases; unmatched bases: 5. Germline CDR1 and CDR2: MNHEY and SVGAGI. The CDR3 has 15 residues. CDR3: CASRGTGEATGELFF. The DNA for the CDR3 is TGTGCCAGCAGAGGGACAGGGGAGGCCACCGGGGAGCTGTTTTTT.

Points on this clone: Other nucleotide sequences in the sample specify the same CDR3. In DNA form, the CDR3 reads TGTGCCTGGGGCAGAGACACTGAAGCTTTCTTT. Translated: CAWGRDTEAFF. The chain combines TRBV30 with TRBJ1-1; unclear D gene. Between the trimmed V and J ends, which lost 5 bases and 3 bases, there was a span of 7 bases. The CDR3 is 11 residues long. CDR1 and CDR2 (germline): GTSNPN, SVGIG (reference sequence). Full variable domain (rest looked up from reference TRBV30 and TRBJ1-1): SQTIHQWPATLVQPVGSPLSLECTVEGTSNPNLYWYRQAAGRGLQLLFYSVGIGQISSEVPQNLSASRPQDRQFILSSKKLLLSDSGFYLCAWGRDTEAFFGQGTRLTVV.

J is TRBJ2-5 and V is TRBV4-2, with 14 nucleotides matching TRBD2. V gave up 4 bases and J gave up 4 bases; unmatched junction bases: 14. The CDR3 contains 19 residues. The germline gives CDR1 LGHNA, CDR2 YNFKEQ. CDR3 sequence (DNA): TGTGCCAGCAGCCCCCAAGCGGGACTAGCGGGGGAACGGGGAGAGACCCAGTACTTC. Translated, it gives CASSPQAGLAGERGETQYF.

This sequence joins TRBV30 and TRBJ2-5; D uncertain. Germline V gives CDR1 GTSNPN, CDR2 SVGIG (reference sequence). The CDR3 extends over 14 amino acids. V was clipped by 2 bases and J by 1 base, with 11 bases between them. Here the CDR3 DNA reads TGTGCCTGGAGTCCACGGACGGTCCAAGAGACCCAGTACTTC. Residues: CAWSPRTVQETQYF.

V gene TRBV5-8 combines with J gene TRBJ1-5; TRBD1 agrees at 7 bases. The CDR3 length is 15 residues. V was pared by 0 bases and J by 6 bases, with 6 bases of the junction left unmatched. Germline loops: CDR1 SGHTS, CDR2 YDEGEE. In DNA, the CDR3 is TGTGCCAGCAGCTTGGAAGGGGGCGGTGGTCAGCCCCAGCATTTT. Its protein is CASSLEGGGGQPQHF.

The V and J genes are TRBV15 and TRBJ2-1, with 8 nucleotides matching TRBD2. The CDR3 totals 16 residues. Trimming cost V 3 bases and J 7 bases; bases outside gene matches: 11. Germline values: CDR1 LNHNV, CDR2 YYDKDF (reference sequence). The CDR3 sequence is CATSRAGVAGKNEQFF. Written as DNA, the CDR3 is TGTGCCACCAGCAGGGCAGGCGTAGCGGGAAAGAATGAGCAGTTCTTC.

The chain uses TRBV28 and TRBJ2-5, with D uncertain. V was pared by 6 bases and J by 5 bases, with 16 bases between. Germline values: CDR1 MDHEN, CDR2 SYDVKM. There are 14 residues in the CDR3. As DNA, the CDR3 is TGTGCCAGCAGCCCCGCCGCGGTCGGGGAGACCCAGTACTTC. Translating it yields CASSPAAVGETQYF.

The CDR3 loop reads CAWSDRKYYGYTF. The CDR3 nucleotides are TGTGCCTGGAGTGACAGGAAGTACTATGGCTACACCTTC. The V call is TRBV30, the J call TRBJ1-2, with D possibly matching TRBD1 (5 bases). This CDR3 region has 13 residues. V was cut by 1 base and J by 3 bases, with 9 bases left in between. Germline V gene data show CDR1 as GTSNPN and CDR2 as SVGIG (reference sequence).

In regard to this clone: Other DNA sequences within the sample encode an identical CDR3. V is TRBV5-1 and J is TRBJ1-6; D is perhaps TRBD1 (6 bases). The V gene's germline CDR1 is SGHRS and CDR2 YFSETQ. The length of the CDR3 is 16 residues. Between the trimmed V and J ends, which lost 1 base and 0 bases, there was a span of 8 bases. This chain's CDR3 is CASSLTGSSYNSPLHF. DNA for the CDR3: TGCGCCAGCAGCTTGACAGGGAGCTCCTATAATTCACCCCTCCACTTT.

This chain links TRBV6-1 with TRBJ2-5; D remains unclear. The CDR3 has 13 amino acids. The ends were cut back, 2 bases at V and 10 bases at J, with 14 bases in the middle. CDR1 and CDR2 from the germline V gene are MNHNS and SASEGT. In nucleotides, the CDR3 is TGTGCCAGCAGTGAATCCTCGCTTGGTATCCAGTACTTC. Amino acids: CASSESSLGIQYF.

The rearrangement uses TRBV5-1 and TRBJ2-2; 12 positions match TRBD2. CDR3 size: 15 residues. The germline V gene has CDR1 SGHRS and CDR2 YFSETQ. The V gene end was trimmed by 5 bases and the J gene end by 7 bases; junction bases not matched to a gene: 6. The DNA for the CDR3 is TGCGCCAGCAGAGGGACTAGCGGGTCGAACGGGGAGCTGTTTTTT. Its translation: CASRGTSGSNGELFF.

The chain is built from TRBV5-4 and TRBJ2-1; tentatively, D is TRBD2 (6 bases). Between the trimmed V and J ends, which lost 6 bases and 4 bases, there was a span of 17 bases. Germline CDR1 is SGHNT and CDR2 is YYREEE (reference sequence). The CDR3 sequence is 15 residues long. CDR3 region: CASNPRGSGYNEQFF. The CDR3 nucleotides are TGTGCCAGCAACCCCCGGGGGAGCGGTTACAATGAGCAGTTCTTC.

The J gene is TRBJ2-7, the V gene TRBV4-3; D is uncertain. Germline V gene data show CDR1 as LGHNA and CDR2 as YSLEER. This CDR3 region has 16 residues. V lost 1 base, J lost 2 bases, and 15 bases lay in between. The CDR3 protein is CASSQGPNIATYEQYF. The CDR3 DNA is TGCGCCAGCAGCCAAGGCCCGAACATTGCAACCTACGAGCAGTACTTC.

This chain joins TRBV7-9 and TRBJ2-5, with D hard to call. The germline CDR1 and CDR2 sequences are SEHNR and FQNEAQ (reference sequence). The CDR3 is 13 residues long. The V end lost 5 bases, the J end lost 4 bases, and 11 bases lay between the germline ends. CDR3 DNA: TGTGCCAGCAGCCCACGCAAGACAGAGACCCAGTACTTC. Residues: CASSPRKTETQYF.

The rearrangement uses TRBV11-2 and TRBJ1-1, with 8 bases fitting TRBD1. Germline trimming cut 5 bases from V and 2 bases from J; bases unmatched to any gene: 7. The CDR3 has 15 amino acids. CDR1 and CDR2 from the germline V gene are SGHAT and FQNNGV. CDR3 sequence (DNA): TGTGCCAGCAGCAAGCGGACAGGGATAAACACTGAAGCTTTCTTT. Translated: CASSKRTGINTEAFF.

CDR3 coding DNA: TGTGCCTCACACGGGACAGTCAATAATTCACCCCTCCACTTT. Its translation: CASHGTVNNSPLHF. The chain is built from TRBV30 and TRBJ1-6; 7 bases fit TRBD1. J gave up 5 bases and V 7 bases, and 8 bases lay outside the gene matches. CDR3 length equals 14 residues. Germline assignment: CDR1 GTSNPN and CDR2 SVGIG (reference sequence). Together with reference TRBV30 and TRBJ1-6, the CDR3 gives the full variable domain: SQTIHQWPATLVQPVGSPLSLECTVEGTSNPNLYWYRQAAGRGLQLLFYSVGIGQISSEVPQNLSASRPQDRQFILSSKKLLLSDSGFYLCASHGTVNNSPLHFGNGTRLTVT.

The V and J genes are TRBV2 and TRBJ1-6; 7 bases fit TRBD1. Germline values: CDR1 SNHLY, CDR2 FYNNEI. The CDR3 extends over 15 amino acids. The V segment lost 10 bases and the J segment 10 bases; nucleotides outside the gene matches: 16. This CDR3 is CATDPTGNIGSPLHF. Written as DNA, the CDR3 is TGTGCCACCGATCCGACAGGGAACATTGGCTCACCCCTCCACTTT.

J is TRBJ2-7 and V is TRBV11-2; 7 bases map to TRBD2. This CDR3 spans 14 amino acids. The J segment lost 2 bases and the V segment lost 5 bases, leaving 6 bases of the junction unmatched. Germline V gene sequence: CDR1 SGHAT, CDR2 FQNNGV. CDR3 amino acids: CASSILAGTYEQYF. As DNA, the CDR3 is TGTGCCAGCAGCATATTAGCGGGCACCTACGAGCAGTACTTC.

V gene TRBV6-5 combines with J gene TRBJ2-7, with a possible D match to TRBD2 (5 bases). V was clipped by 6 bases and J by 3 bases, with 12 bases between them. Per germline, CDR1 MNHEY and CDR2 SVGAGI. The CDR3 covers 13 residues. The chain's CDR3 is CASRTDGLYEQYF. CDR3 DNA: TGTGCCAGCAGGACGGACGGACTCTACGAGCAGTACTTC.

This clone has just a few counts. The V call is TRBV5-1, the J call TRBJ2-7; D not resolved. The CDR3 totals 13 residues. Germline assignment: CDR1 SGHRS and CDR2 YFSETQ. The V end was cut by 7 bases, the J end by 2 bases, with 13 bases between. For the CDR3, the DNA is TGCGCCAGCGGTGGGGTTGAGACCTACGAGCAGTACTTC. Protein sequence: CASGGVETYEQYF. The entire variable domain, with the rest obtained from reference TRBV5-1 and TRBJ2-7, is as follows: KAGVTQTPRYLIKTRGQQVTLSCSPISGHRSVSWYQQTPGQGLQFLFEYFSETQRNKGNFPGRFSGRQFSNSRSEMNVSTLELGDSALYLCASGGVETYEQYFGPGTRLTVT.